The T cell receptor beta chain under discussion was sequenced for a study of shared clonotypes between healthy human individuals (TCRdb year 2020). For the study in its entirety: A few men and a couple of women, aged 18 to 49 years, made up the cohort. For each donor, three plates each were used for CD4 naive and CD4 memory, two plates were used for CD8 naive, and one plate was used for CD8 memory. Blood TCR repertoires of four to six healthy adults were deeply sequenced to estimate repertoire size and the extent of clonotype sharing between individuals. Libraries were prepared and TCR repertoires were sequenced by different laboratories using diverse techniques, in order to increase sequencing depth and limit assay-specific biases. Each donor's leukapheresis produced roughly between roughly 0.9 and 8.9 billion PBMCs. Broader findings and caveats from the paper: Across a handful of donors, about 5% of naive CD4, more than 3% of naive CD8, around 2.1% of memory CD4, and roughly 0.4% of memory CD8 clonotypes were shared. Sampling was limited to blood, and TCR repertoires in tissue likely differ from TCR repertoires in blood. Rarefaction of sorted-subset datasets indicated incomplete sequencing despite the large sequencing depth. Based on pairwise subsampling, the degree of clonotype sharing among donors was expected to be affected by sequencing depth. Because the study included a small number of donors, the genetic and exposure-history diversity represented was limited. Clonotypes shared by all four sorted-subset donors showed higher generation probabilities than non-shared clonotypes. Larger estimated clonotype richness was generally found for naive subsets than for memory subsets.

Using the deep immunoSEQ assay, TCR CDR3 regions were amplified from genomic DNA by multiplex PCR. Extracted genomic DNA from each cell subset was distributed evenly across all wells of several immunoSEQ 96-well plates, and each plate was treated as a replicate. Each replicate PCR for sorted subsets received about 200 ng genomic DNA, equal to about 30,000 T cell genomes. The purified libraries were quantified using a Qubit 3.0 fluorometer, sized with a Bioanalyzer 2100, and then quantified again using the KAPA Library Quantification kit. Every immunoSEQ 96-well plate was sequenced on a separate single-read 150-cycle Illumina NextSeq 550 flow cell. Regarding the original processing steps: Because the immunoSEQ output included only junctional sequences and no quality scores, the filtering could not be the same as the filtering used for full-length reads. Sequences were annotated with PyIR, a Python wrapper for IgBLAST v1.9, and V/J genes and CDR3 were assigned using IMGT germline references. Reads with weak V/J assignments (E-value above 1e-6), missing CDR3, stop codons, out-of-frame junctions, or ambiguous translated residues were removed. V3J clonotypes were defined by identical inferred V gene, J gene, and CDR3 amino acid sequence. To compute the percentage overlap between repertoires, the number of shared unique clonotypes was divided by the size of the smaller repertoire. Three approaches were used to assess repertoire richness: RTK rarefaction, the Chao1 estimator, and Recon v2.1 estimates of unobserved clonotypes. OLGA was used to compute generation probabilities for all TCRbeta clonotypes that the gDNA method yielded from a few donors. TCRdb provides this immuneACCESS table in a form limited to in-frame rearrangements. Some clones are lacking; in checked studies, under half of them reflect an unresolved V gene, and why the rest are absent is not known. V, J and clone size reflect that table, while D and trimming were determined from the DNA. This sample lists more than 1,200,000 clones; 98% were detected once. The top ten clonotypes cover about 0.4% of the sample.

As concerns this clone: No antigen is known for it. Within one base of it there is no much larger clone, and no base qualities were kept.

The donors were healthy, HIV-negative adults with no recently reported acute infections or vaccinations. Every donor was a Caucasian adult living in Nashville, Tennessee, USA. CD4+ T cells were enriched by magnetic negative selection, after which naive cells were positively selected on CD45RA and the negative fraction was taken as the memory subset. Blood was obtained by leukapheresis, after which PBMCs were separated by Ficoll-Histopaque density gradient centrifugation and cryopreserved in liquid nitrogen vapor phase. Purity and quantity of every magnetically sorted T cell population were checked by analytical flow cytometry. Each sorted fraction had its genomic DNA isolated and then quantified by UV absorbance on a Nanodrop 2000c. The sample comprised naive CD4+ T cells sorted from blood. The meaning of the sample's cell subset or site label: CD45RA+ positively selected. The sequence came from a man aged 25 to 40 in good health.

Read as DNA, the sequence is TGTGCCAGTAGTCCGACGGCAGGCCGCAATGAAAAACTGTTTTTT. The encoded protein is CASSPTAGRNEKLFF. The chain employs TRBV19 and TRBJ1-4, with no confident D gene call. V is clipped by 5 bases and J by 5 bases, and the sequence between their germline boundaries is 15 bases long. Taken from the germline V gene (reference sequence), the CDR1 and CDR2 loops are LNHDA and SQIVND. The CDR3 goes from the cysteine to the phenylalanine over 15 residues. Kept here is only the CDR3 DNA, which spans 45 bases and is read in frame from base 1. The full variable domain, with segments outside the CDR3 supplied by the reference TRBV19 and TRBJ1-4 proteins, appears as DGGITQSPKYLFRKEGQNVTLSCEQNLNHDAMYWYRQDPGQGLRLIYYSQIVNDFQKGDIAEGYSVSREKKESFPLTVTSAQKNPTAFYLCASSPTAGRNEKLFFGSGTQLSVL.